This T cell receptor (beta chain) is drawn from a study of blood T cells in healthy people across ages. This clonotype was seen repeatedly, ten times or more. PCR was performed a second time for about 6 to 12 cycles using a sample-barcoded 5' primer and a J-beta primer mix. TCRdb passed the 5' RACE reads through MiXCR, listing each CDR3 protein once. This table has 800,000 to 950,000 distinct CDR3 sequences, almost 30% appearing once. The CDR3 is made up of 15 amino acids. Germline CDR1 DFQATT, CDR2 SNEGSKA (reference sequence). V trimming: 2 bases; J trimming: 4 bases; junction bases outside the gene matches: 4. These records were also assigned to another study, of T cells of mothers and their children.

Material for sequencing was blood. The chain links TRBV20-1 to TRBJ1-5; 11 positions agree with TRBD1. The clonotype was recovered from a woman aged 40 to 50 in good health. The CDR3 nucleotides are TGCAGTGCTAGAAGGGACAGGGGGGATAATCAGCCCCAGCATTTT. Residues: CSARRDRGDNQPQHF.